This T cell receptor beta chain was sequenced during a study of cytomegalovirus exposure and HLA in healthy donors. Study findings and constraints: A missense DCLRE1C variant was associated with V- and J-gene trimming of TCR beta chains in a later analysis, and an independent cohort replicated the association.

J lost 6 bases, V lost 6 bases, and 6 bases had no gene match. Germline CDR1 is ENHRY and CDR2 is SYGVKD. The CDR3 length is 14 residues. Turning to this clone: Its antigen is as yet unknown.

Use of 60 Vbeta and 13 Jbeta primers characterized the PCR. Method: immunoSEQ multiplex PCR; TCRdb's copy keeps in-frame clones and lacks some. The profile shows around 180,000 clones, about 80% of them singletons. The rearrangement joins TRBV10-3 to TRBJ2-3; TRBD1 agrees at 10 bases. Sequences were obtained from PBMCs. The TCR originated in a man aged 18 to 29 in good health and CMV-seronegative. The CDR3 sequence is CAISPGQGSDTQYF. The CDR3 bases are TGTGCCATCAGCCCGGGACAGGGGTCGGATACGCAGTATTTT.